The 21 T cell receptor beta chains presented below share a single source sample, sequenced in a study of long-term antiretroviral therapy in people with HIV. At the survey level, the v3.0 immunoSEQ assay was run. TCRdb's copy holds only in-frame clones and misses some; the assay was immunoSEQ multiplex PCR. The data show about 36,000 clones, about 80% seen once. This material consisted of unsorted PBMCs, taken 0.6 years after starting antiretroviral therapy. The receptors were sampled from a man aged 18-30 years with HIV.

The CDR3 reads CASSLVLLGTDTQYF. CDR3 nucleotide sequence: TGTGCCAGCAGCTTAGTACTACTCGGCACAGATACGCAGTATTTT. The V and J genes are TRBV7-8 and TRBJ2-3, with unresolved D. From germline, CDR1 is SGHVS and CDR2 FQNEAQ. This CDR3 has 15 amino acids. V lost 1 base, J lost 1 base, and 9 bases lay in between.

The gene calls are TRBV18 and TRBJ1-6; D unresolved. Trimming took 2 bases from V and 7 from J, leaving 15 bases between them. This CDR3 comprises 16 residues. Germline V gene lookup returns CDR1 KGHSH and CDR2 LQKENI. DNA of the CDR3: TGTGCCAGCTCACCAAAGCGGCAACCGCAGAATTCACCCCTCCACTTT. It yields the protein CASSPKRQPQNSPLHF.

This rearrangement joins TRBV18 to TRBJ2-2; no definite D call. From germline, CDR1 is KGHSH and CDR2 LQKENI. V was shortened by 4 bases and J by 3 bases, with 12 bases between the two germline ends. This CDR3 is 15 amino acids long. In nucleotides, the CDR3 is TGTGCCAGCTCACGGGTTTCGTCGCACACCGGGGAGCTGTTTTTT. This translates into CASSRVSSHTGELFF.

The V gene is TRBV4-3, the J gene TRBJ2-1, with 7 bases fitting TRBD2. CDR3 size: 16 residues. Unmatched junction bases numbered 7, after V lost 1 base and J lost 4 bases. CDR1 is LGHNA, CDR2 YSLEER, per germline. CDR3 sequence: CASSQVRDYAYNEQFF. CDR3 DNA: TGCGCCAGCAGCCAAGTACGGGACTACGCTTACAATGAGCAGTTCTTC.

The chain is built from TRBV5-6 and TRBJ1-1; no clear D. The V gene's germline CDR1 is SGHDT and CDR2 YYEEEE. Between the trimmed V and J ends, which lost 1 base and 7 bases, there was a span of 8 bases. This CDR3 contains 12 residues. CDR3 sequence (DNA): TGTGCCAGCAGCTTGACCCAGAATGAAGCTTTCTTT. Its translation: CASSLTQNEAFF.

The chain recombines TRBV7-3 with TRBJ2-3; D might be TRBD1 or TRBD2, each matching 6 bases. Per germline, CDR1 SGHTA and CDR2 FQGTGA. The CDR3 spans 15 residues. V was shortened by 2 bases and J by 3 bases, with 12 bases between the two germline ends. The CDR3 DNA reads as TGTGCCAGCAGCTTATATGAAGGGGGGACAGATACGCAGTATTTT. Protein: CASSLYEGGTDTQYF. Based on the CDR3 plus reference TRBV7-3 and TRBJ2-3, the full variable domain is GAGVSQTPSNKVTEKGKYVELRCDPISGHTALYWYRQSLGQGPEFLIYFQGTGAADDSGLPNDRFFAVRPEGSVSTLKIQRTERGDSAVYLCASSLYEGGTDTQYFGPGTRLTVL.

The rearrangement uses TRBV7-9 and TRBJ2-1; 9 nucleotides match TRBD1. Germline V gives CDR1 SEHNR, CDR2 FQNEAQ (reference sequence). This CDR3 has 15 residues. Losses at the gene ends were 5 bases for V and 8 bases for J; bases not matched to a gene: 10. The CDR3 protein is CASSDRDRVFDEQFF. The CDR3 DNA sequence: TGTGCCAGCAGCGACCGGGACAGGGTCTTCGATGAGCAGTTCTTC.

This clone is a singleton in its sample. V is TRBV30 and J is TRBJ2-1; 9 nucleotides agree with TRBD2. J gave up 10 bases and V 2 bases, and 12 bases lay outside the gene matches. The V gene's germline CDR1 is GTSNPN and CDR2 SVGIG (reference sequence). This CDR3 is built from 15 residues. The CDR3 DNA reads TGTGCCTGGAGTCCCAGTAGCGGGAGACTAGGGGAGCAGTTCTTC. Translation gives CAWSPSSGRLGEQFF.

The chain carries TRBV9 and TRBJ2-1; a weak D match, TRBD2 (6 bases). The CDR3 has 14 amino acids. Germline V CDR1 and CDR2: SGDLS, YYNGEE. Trimming cost V 0 bases and J 7 bases, with 11 bases left between them. The CDR3 nucleotides read TGTGCCAGCAGCGTAGCGACTAGTTTAAATGAGCAGTTCTTC. This encodes CASSVATSLNEQFF.

This clone turned up a few times. The chain links TRBV6-6 to TRBJ1-1; D is unresolved. Trimming stripped 8 bases from V and 1 base from J, with 5 bases between. The CDR3 is made up of 11 amino acids. CDR1 is MNHNY, CDR2 SVGAGI, per germline (reference sequence). CDR3 loop: CASLKNTEAFF. DNA of the CDR3: TGTGCCAGCTTAAAGAACACTGAAGCTTTCTTT.

The chain is built from TRBV6-5 and TRBJ2-7; D remains unclear. Germline loops: CDR1 MNHEY, CDR2 SVGAGI. The CDR3 spans 12 residues. Trimming left V 6 bases short and J 0 bases short, with 6 bases between. The CDR3 here is CASSPSSYEQYF. Here the CDR3 DNA reads TGTGCCAGCAGCCCGAGCTCCTACGAGCAGTACTTC.

This clone has only one observation. The chain uses TRBV15 and TRBJ2-7; D remains ambiguous. From germline, CDR1 is LNHNV and CDR2 YYDKDF (reference sequence). The V gene lost 6 bases and the J gene lost 1 base, with 19 bases spanning the gap. The length of the CDR3 is 16 residues. The CDR3 nucleotides read TGTGCCACCAGTCCGCTCGACCCCCTCTATTCCTACGAGCAGTACTTC. It codes for CATSPLDPLYSYEQYF.

V and J are TRBV19 and TRBJ2-2; TRBD2 matches 7 bases. Per the germline V gene, CDR1 is LNHDA and CDR2 is SQIVND (reference sequence). Trimming took 3 bases from V and 4 from J; bases not matched to a gene: 5. This CDR3 is 15 amino acids long. For the CDR3, the DNA is TGTGCCAGTAGTATGAAGGGACTATCCACCGGGGAGCTGTTTTTT. Translating gives CASSMKGLSTGELFF.

The CDR3 DNA sequence: TGTGCCAGCAGTGTAAAGAGATCTGGGGCCAACGTCCTGACTTTC. Protein product: CASSVKRSGANVLTF. The rearrangement links TRBV6-1 to TRBJ2-6; D is undetermined. The CDR3 consists of 15 residues. Germline values: CDR1 MNHNS, CDR2 SASEGT. The V end lost 4 bases, the J end lost 1 base, and 8 bases lay between the germline ends.

The chain employs TRBV5-8 and TRBJ2-3; 12 nucleotides line up with TRBD2. Germline CDR1 is SGHTS and CDR2 is YDEGEE. The CDR3 sequence is 16 residues long. The trim removed 4 bases at V and 7 bases at J, leaving 10 bases unmatched. CDR3 coding DNA: TGTGCCAGCAGCCCGTCCGCGGGACTAGCGGGTAATACGCAGTATTTT. The encoded protein is CASSPSAGLAGNTQYF.

This clone was observed a handful of times. This chain links TRBV28 with TRBJ2-2; TRBD1 aligns across 8 bases. The CDR3 loop spans 15 amino acids. The ends lost 5 bases at V and 6 bases at J; junction bases unmatched: 8. The germline V gene has CDR1 MDHEN and CDR2 SYDVKM. The CDR3 loop is CASSETGDFSGELFF. The CDR3 DNA reads TGTGCCAGCAGTGAGACAGGGGATTTTTCCGGGGAGCTGTTTTTT.

This clone was seen more than once but under ten times. The chain combines TRBV28 with TRBJ2-5; 7 bases map to TRBD1. This CDR3 contains 13 residues. Trimming at V came to 10 bases and at J to 5 bases, leaving 10 bases not matched to a gene. Germline V gene lookup returns CDR1 MDHEN and CDR2 SYDVKM. Here the CDR3 reads CATETGYTETQYF. For the CDR3, the DNA is TGTGCCACCGAGACAGGGTATACGGAGACCCAGTACTTC.

CDR3 DNA sequence: TGTGCCAGCAGTGATAGCGGGAGGTTCTCCGAGCAGTACTTC. Translated, it gives CASSDSGRFSEQYF. The chain links TRBV6-5 to TRBJ2-7, with 10 bases lining up with TRBD2. From germline, CDR1 is MNHEY and CDR2 SVGAGI. Unmatched junction bases numbered 7, after V lost 5 bases and J lost 6 bases. The CDR3 has 14 amino acids.

The chain recombines TRBV6-4 with TRBJ2-3; D unclear. Germline CDR1 MRHNA, CDR2 SNTAGT. Trimming took 5 bases from V and 2 from J, leaving 8 bases between them. There are 13 residues in the CDR3. The CDR3 DNA reads as TGTGCCAGCAGTCTAGGCGACACAGATACGCAGTATTTT. Amino acid sequence: CASSLGDTDTQYF.

This clone was counted a single time. The chain carries TRBV7-9 and TRBJ1-1, with D uncertain. The V end lost 1 base, the J end lost 4 bases, and 4 bases lay between the germline ends. This CDR3 comprises 12 residues. Germline values: CDR1 SEHNR, CDR2 FQNEAQ (reference sequence). The CDR3 DNA is TGTGCCAGCAGCTTAGACGGCACTGAAGCTTTCTTT. It yields the protein CASSLDGTEAFF.

The chain joins TRBV21-1 to TRBJ1-4; TRBD1 reflects the table's D call only, with no check against the DNA. TRBV21-1 is tagged as a pseudogene. The CDR3 loop spans 19 amino acids. In DNA form, the CDR3 reads TGTGCCAGCAGGAGGCAGGGGGACTTATCCGGGCGGACTAATGAAAAACTGTTTTTT. Encoded protein: CASRRQGDLSGRTNEKLFF.